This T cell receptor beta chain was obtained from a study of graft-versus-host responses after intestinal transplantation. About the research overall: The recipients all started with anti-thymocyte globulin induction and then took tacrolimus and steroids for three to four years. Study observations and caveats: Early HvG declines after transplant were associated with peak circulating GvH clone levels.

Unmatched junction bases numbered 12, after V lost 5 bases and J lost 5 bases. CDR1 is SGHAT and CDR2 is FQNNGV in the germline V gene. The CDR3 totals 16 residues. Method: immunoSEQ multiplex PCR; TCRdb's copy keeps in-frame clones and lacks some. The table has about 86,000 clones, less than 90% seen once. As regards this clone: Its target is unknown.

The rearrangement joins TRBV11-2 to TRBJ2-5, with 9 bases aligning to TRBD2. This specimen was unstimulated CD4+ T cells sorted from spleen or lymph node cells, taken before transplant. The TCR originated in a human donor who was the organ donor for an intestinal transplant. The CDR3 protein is CASSLMVAGVWETQYF. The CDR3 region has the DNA TGTGCCAGCAGCCTGATGGTAGCGGGAGTATGGGAGACCCAGTACTTC.